This T cell receptor beta chain was identified in a study of cytomegalovirus exposure and HLA in healthy donors. Whole-study findings and limits: Common viral pathogens were later found to be apparently linked to several of the most significant clusters. A later analysis revealed that TCR association rates differed between HLA loci, peaking at DRB1 and bottoming out at HLA-C.

60 Vbeta and 13 Jbeta primers were used in PCR. Generated by immunoSEQ multiplex PCR, the TCRdb table keeps only in-frame clones and is missing some. The sample has tens of thousands of clones, over 70% seen once. This clone appeared a single time. The antigen is undetermined. V lost 2 bases, J lost 6 bases, and 9 bases lay in between. The length of the CDR3 is 13 residues. Germline V gene lookup returns CDR1 SGHTA and CDR2 FQGNSA. The sample comprised PBMCs. This rearrangement joins TRBV7-2 to TRBJ2-3; D is unresolved. The receptor was derived from a human donor in good health. The CDR3 nucleotides read TGTGCCAGCAGCTTACAGGCCACGGATACGCAGTATTTT. Its translation is CASSLQATDTQYF. Full variable domain (missing parts from reference TRBV7-2 and TRBJ2-3): GAGVSQSPSNKVTEKGKDVELRCDPISGHTALYWYRQSLGQGLEFLIYFQGNSAPDKSGLPSDRFSAERTGGSVSTLTIQRTQQEDSAVYLCASSLQATDTQYFGPGTRLTVL.